The 10 T cell receptor beta chains given below trace back to one sample, sequenced in a study of regulatory T cells in long-lasting Graves disease. Time point: newly diagnosed GD, antithyroid drugs for less than 3 months. Isolated PBMC RNA provided the starting material for the TCR library. HTBI primers from iRepertoire and Arm-PCR of CDR3 regions yielded the TCR beta libraries. MiXCR, applied by TCRdb to the multiplex PCR reads, yields one record per CDR3 protein. The sample includes about half a million distinct CDR3 sequences, around 12% of them seen just once. This same sample was also taken into another study, of T cells in Graves' hyperthyroidism and ophthalmopathy.

The input for sequencing was peripheral blood mononuclear cells (PBMCs), taken at new diagnosis, from a patient treated with antithyroid drugs. The receptors were gathered from a woman aged 25 to 39 with Graves disease.

V usage is TRBV25-1 and J usage is TRBJ1-2, with D unclear. The CDR3 consists of 13 residues. From germline, CDR1 is MGHDK and CDR2 SYGVNS. Trimming removed 4 bases at V and 5 bases at J, with 11 bases between. The chain's CDR3 is CASSGTGWYGYTF. The CDR3 DNA is TGTGCCAGCAGTGGAACCGGATGGTATGGCTACACCTTC.

This clonotype has ten or more counts. The chain uses TRBV5-1 and TRBJ1-2; D perhaps matches TRBD1 (6 bases). CDR3 length: 14 amino acids. The germline V gene has CDR1 SGHRS and CDR2 YFSETQ. V was trimmed by 4 bases and J by 8 bases, leaving 18 bases between them. This CDR3 reads CASSPGQRKDGYTF. The CDR3 DNA is TGCGCCAGCAGCCCGGGACAACGGAAGGACGGCTACACCTTC.

Note on this clonotype: This may be a read error, as it is one base from a much larger clone. This chain connects TRBV20-1 to TRBJ2-5; 7 bases fit TRBD2. Germline CDR1 is DFQATT and CDR2 is SNEGSKA (reference sequence). CDR3 length: 11 amino acids. The CDR3 is CSARREGTQCF. The CDR3 region has the DNA TGCAGTGCTAGGAGGGAGGGTACCCAGTGCTTC.

The chain is built from TRBV6-5 and TRBJ1-1; D ambiguous. The CDR3 loop spans 13 amino acids. V was cut by 2 bases and J by 0 bases, with 4 bases left in between. Germline CDR1 MNHEY, CDR2 SVGAGI. DNA for the CDR3: TGTGCCAGCAGTTACACACTGAACACTGAAGCTTTCTTT. It encodes CASSYTLNTEAFF.

This clonotype was observed many times. The rearrangement uses TRBV9 and TRBJ1-5; possibly TRBD1 for D (6 bases). Germline V gives CDR1 SGDLS, CDR2 YYNGEE. The CDR3 contains 15 residues. Deletions cut 0 bases from V and 0 bases from J, with 7 bases between. The CDR3: CASSVAGDSNQPQHF. CDR3 sequence (DNA): TGTGCCAGCAGCGTAGCAGGGGATAGCAATCAGCCCCAGCATTTT.

This clonotype was detected ten times or more. The J gene is TRBJ2-1, the V gene TRBV20-1, with TRBD2 matching over 8 bases. CDR3 size: 14 residues. The germline CDR1 and CDR2 sequences are DFQATT and SNEGSKA (reference sequence). V lost 3 bases, J lost 4 bases, and 5 bases stayed unmatched. Here the CDR3 DNA reads TGCAGTGCTAGGAGCCGGGAGGGATACAATGAGCAGTTCTTC. This gives the protein CSARSREGYNEQFF.

This clonotype was seen many times. The V gene is TRBV28, the J gene TRBJ2-3; unclear D gene. This CDR3 is built from 14 residues. Germline V gives CDR1 MDHEN, CDR2 SYDVKM. The V end lost 4 bases, the J end lost 6 bases, and 14 bases lay between the germline ends. CDR3 protein: CASSSPGNLDTQYF. The CDR3 region has the DNA TGTGCCAGCAGTTCCCCGGGTAACCTGGATACGCAGTATTTT.

This clonotype was seen a handful of times. J is TRBJ2-1 and V is TRBV29-1; TRBD2 matches 8 bases. V gave up 8 bases and J gave up 4 bases; unmatched junction bases: 7. The length of the CDR3 is 13 residues. CDR1 and CDR2 from the germline V gene are SQVTM and ANQGSEA. The CDR3 reads CSTPLAGYNEQFF. The CDR3 coding sequence is TGCAGCACTCCCTTAGCGGGGTACAATGAGCAGTTCTTC.

This clonotype was seen at least ten times. This sequence joins TRBV7-9 and TRBJ2-3; 7 nucleotides line up with TRBD1. The V gene end was trimmed by 0 bases and the J gene end by 6 bases; junction bases not matched to a gene: 18. Germline CDR1 SEHNR, CDR2 FQNEAQ (reference sequence). The CDR3 consists of 19 residues. The CDR3 is CASSLATLRDRAVGDTQYF. CDR3 sequence (DNA): TGTGCCAGCAGCTTAGCGACCCTCAGAGACAGGGCGGTTGGTGATACGCAGTATTTT.

This clonotype was found once. This sequence may be a read error, since a much larger clone differs from it by one base. The chain carries TRBV18 and TRBJ2-7, with 13 positions matching TRBD2. Germline assignment: CDR1 KGHSH and CDR2 LQKENI. The CDR3 is 16 amino acids. CDR3: CASSPLTGLAGYERYF. The CDR3 nucleotides read TGTGCCAGCTCACCACTAACGGGACTAGCGGGATACGAGCGGTACTTC.